A selection of T cell receptor beta chains follows, all from one sample in a study of T cell changes during pregnancy in multiple sclerosis. Only in-frame clones appear in the TCRdb table, and some are missing; sequencing was by immunoSEQ multiplex PCR. The table lists around 50,000 clones, about 92% of them singletons. The specimen comprised CD4+ T cells from peripheral blood mononuclear cells, sampled after pregnancy. Every receptor here comes from a female donor with multiple sclerosis, enrolled in a pregnancy study. Both conserved end residues are part of each CDR3. A D gene is named only where the DNA matches it firmly. Clone size is not always given. Where it is, it says once, few, many or a class for expanded clones.

v_call: TRBV28
clone_size: -
j_call: TRBJ1-1
d_call: -
cdr3_aa: CASSKYYAFF
cdr3_nt: TGTGCCAGCAGCAAATACTACGCTTTCTTT

v_call: TRBV5-4
clone_size: -
j_call: TRBJ2-5
d_call: -
cdr3_aa: CASSFDRTPRQETQYF
cdr3_nt: TGTGCCAGCAGCTTTGATAGGACACCTCGTCAAGAGACCCAGTACTTC

v_call: TRBV6-5
clone_size: -
j_call: TRBJ1-1
d_call: TRBD1
cdr3_aa: CASSSTGGLTEAFF
cdr3_nt: TGTGCCAGCAGCTCGACAGGGGGGTTGACTGAAGCTTTCTTT

v_call: TRBV5-1
clone_size: -
j_call: TRBJ2-7
d_call: TRBD1
cdr3_aa: CASSLAIGQGIYEQYF
cdr3_nt: TGCGCCAGCAGCTTGGCCATAGGACAGGGAATCTACGAGCAGTACTTC

v_call: TRBV9
clone_size: once
j_call: TRBJ2-1
d_call: TRBD1
cdr3_aa: CASSVGTGVNEQFF
cdr3_nt: TGTGCCAGCAGCGTAGGGACAGGGGTCAATGAGCAGTTCTTC

v_call: TRBV5-1
clone_size: -
j_call: TRBJ2-1
d_call: -
cdr3_aa: CASSRSSPLNEQFF
cdr3_nt: TGCGCCAGCAGCCGCTCTAGCCCCCTCAATGAGCAGTTCTTC

v_call: TRBV7-8
clone_size: -
j_call: TRBJ2-5
d_call: TRBD2
cdr3_aa: CASSLAEGLGGETQYF
cdr3_nt: TGTGCCAGCAGCTTAGCGGAGGGACTAGGGGGGGAGACCCAGTACTTC

v_call: TRBV6-5
clone_size: -
j_call: TRBJ1-4
d_call: TRBD1
cdr3_aa: CASMGTANEKLFF
cdr3_nt: TGTGCCAGCATGGGGACAGCTAATGAAAAACTGTTTTTT

v_call: TRBV15
clone_size: -
j_call: TRBJ1-5
d_call: TRBD1
cdr3_aa: CATSGDRISNQPQHF
cdr3_nt: TGTGCCACCAGCGGGGACAGGATTAGCAATCAGCCCCAGCATTTT

v_call: TRBV19
clone_size: -
j_call: TRBJ1-3
d_call: -
cdr3_aa: CASTPATGSSGNTIYF
cdr3_nt: TGTGCCAGTACCCCGGCCACAGGGTCGAGTGGAAACACCATATATTTT

v_call: TRBV6-5
clone_size: few
j_call: TRBJ1-1
d_call: -
cdr3_aa: CASSYSGTNTEAFF
cdr3_nt: TGTGCCAGCAGTTACTCGGGGACAAACACTGAAGCTTTCTTT

v_call: TRBV7-8
clone_size: -
j_call: TRBJ2-3
d_call: TRBD1
cdr3_aa: CASSLQGASTDTQYF
cdr3_nt: TGTGCCAGCAGCTTACAGGGGGCGTCCACAGATACGCAGTATTTT

v_call: TRBV9
clone_size: -
j_call: TRBJ2-7
d_call: TRBD1
cdr3_aa: CASSVGTGLTYEQYF
cdr3_nt: TGTGCCAGCAGCGTTGGGACAGGGTTAACATACGAGCAGTACTTC

v_call: TRBV9
clone_size: -
j_call: TRBJ1-6
d_call: -
cdr3_aa: CASSVGGGSGSLHF
cdr3_nt: TGTGCCAGCAGCGTAGGCGGGGGTTCAGGATCCCTCCACTTT

v_call: TRBV30
clone_size: -
j_call: TRBJ2-5
d_call: -
cdr3_aa: CAWTGKETQYF
cdr3_nt: TGTGCCTGGACAGGGAAGGAGACCCAGTACTTC

v_call: TRBV7-2
clone_size: -
j_call: TRBJ2-1
d_call: -
cdr3_aa: CASSLAVSGGYNEQFF
cdr3_nt: TGTGCCAGCAGCTTAGCGGTTAGCGGTGGCTACAATGAGCAGTTCTTC

v_call: TRBV30
clone_size: -
j_call: TRBJ1-2
d_call: -
cdr3_aa: CAWSGRGVTGYTF
cdr3_nt: TGTGCCTGGAGTGGCAGGGGAGTTACCGGCTACACCTTC

v_call: TRBV9
clone_size: -
j_call: TRBJ2-7
d_call: -
cdr3_aa: CASSALAQGPYEQYF
cdr3_nt: TGTGCCAGCAGCGCCCTAGCCCAGGGGCCCTACGAGCAGTACTTC

v_call: TRBV15
clone_size: -
j_call: TRBJ2-5
d_call: TRBD1
cdr3_aa: CATSFGDRVVETQYF
cdr3_nt: TGTGCCACCAGCTTTGGGGACAGGGTAGTAGAGACCCAGTACTTC

v_call: TRBV19
clone_size: once
j_call: TRBJ2-6
d_call: -
cdr3_aa: CASTSGIGWGANVLTF
cdr3_nt: TGTGCCAGTACCTCGGGGATCGGGTGGGGGGCCAACGTCCTGACTTTC

v_call: TRBV9
clone_size: -
j_call: TRBJ1-5
d_call: TRBD1
cdr3_aa: CASSPGTDNQPQHF
cdr3_nt: TGTGCCAGCAGCCCGGGGACAGACAATCAGCCCCAGCATTTT

v_call: TRBV4-2
clone_size: -
j_call: TRBJ1-2
d_call: -
cdr3_aa: CASSQVGDNRADGYGYTF
cdr3_nt: TGTGCCAGCAGCCAAGTGGGGGACAATAGGGCTGACGGCTATGGCTACACCTTC

v_call: TRBV7-9
clone_size: few
j_call: TRBJ1-1
d_call: -
cdr3_aa: CASSLGPAEAFF
cdr3_nt: TGTGCCAGCAGCTTAGGCCCAGCTGAAGCTTTCTTT

v_call: TRBV7-3
clone_size: -
j_call: TRBJ2-3
d_call: -
cdr3_aa: CASSLERLEGTDTQYF
cdr3_nt: TGTGCCAGCAGCTTAGAAAGACTAGAAGGCACAGATACGCAGTATTTT

v_call: TRBV5-6
clone_size: -
j_call: TRBJ2-5
d_call: TRBD2
cdr3_aa: CASSARTSGTGFGETQYF
cdr3_nt: TGTGCCAGCAGCGCTCGGACTAGCGGGACGGGGTTCGGCGAGACCCAGTACTTC

v_call: TRBV10-3
clone_size: -
j_call: TRBJ1-2
d_call: -
cdr3_aa: CAISDPGRVYTYGYTF
cdr3_nt: TGTGCCATCAGTGACCCAGGGAGGGTATATACCTATGGCTACACCTTC

v_call: TRBV7-7
clone_size: once
j_call: TRBJ2-3
d_call: TRBD2
cdr3_aa: CASSLARGDTQYF
cdr3_nt: TGTGCCAGCAGCTTAGCGCGGGGGGATACGCAGTATTTT

v_call: TRBV7-6
clone_size: -
j_call: TRBJ1-4
d_call: -
cdr3_aa: CASSLGVAGNEKLFF
cdr3_nt: TGTGCCAGCAGCTTAGGGGTTGCGGGCAATGAAAAACTGTTTTTT

v_call: TRBV20-1
clone_size: once
j_call: TRBJ2-5
d_call: TRBD1
cdr3_aa: CSANRGETQYF
cdr3_nt: TGCAGTGCTAACAGGGGAGAGACCCAGTACTTC

v_call: TRBV6-6
clone_size: -
j_call: TRBJ1-6
d_call: -
cdr3_aa: CASSYSPGWSPLHF
cdr3_nt: TGTGCCAGCAGTTACTCTCCAGGGTGGTCACCCCTCCACTTT

v_call: TRBV18
clone_size: -
j_call: TRBJ1-2
d_call: -
cdr3_aa: CASSPMAQSTYGYTF
cdr3_nt: TGTGCCAGCTCACCCATGGCCCAGTCAACCTATGGCTACACCTTC

v_call: TRBV6-1
clone_size: -
j_call: TRBJ2-3
d_call: TRBD2
cdr3_aa: CASSAFSGGNTDTQYF
cdr3_nt: TGTGCCAGCAGTGCCTTTAGCGGGGGAAACACAGATACGCAGTATTTT

v_call: TRBV30
clone_size: -
j_call: TRBJ1-2
d_call: -
cdr3_aa: CAWSVEGNYGYTF
cdr3_nt: TGTGCCTGGAGTGTAGAGGGCAACTATGGCTACACCTTC

v_call: TRBV5-6
clone_size: -
j_call: TRBJ1-3
d_call: -
cdr3_aa: CASSLRFGVGRNTIYF
cdr3_nt: TGTGCCAGCAGCTTGAGATTCGGAGTAGGTAGAAACACCATATATTTT

v_call: TRBV10-2
clone_size: -
j_call: TRBJ1-4
d_call: -
cdr3_aa: CASSLGGQGNEKLFF
cdr3_nt: TGCGCCAGCAGTCTTGGGGGCCAGGGAAATGAAAAACTGTTTTTT

v_call: TRBV7-3
clone_size: -
j_call: TRBJ2-3
d_call: -
cdr3_aa: CASSLTRGGRQYF
cdr3_nt: TGTGCCAGCAGCTTAACACGGGGTGGTCGGCAGTATTTT

v_call: TRBV2
clone_size: -
j_call: TRBJ2-5
d_call: TRBD2
cdr3_aa: CASSERTSGGGGDF
cdr3_nt: TGTGCCAGCAGTGAGCGGACTAGCGGGGGGGGCGGAGACTTC

v_call: TRBV7-8
clone_size: -
j_call: TRBJ1-6
d_call: TRBD1
cdr3_aa: CASSTQPGQHNSPLHF
cdr3_nt: TGTGCCAGCAGCACTCAGCCGGGACAGCATAATTCACCCCTCCACTTT

v_call: TRBV15
clone_size: -
j_call: TRBJ2-5
d_call: -
cdr3_aa: CATSRGRETQYF
cdr3_nt: TGTGCCACCTCTCGAGGGAGGGAGACCCAGTACTTC

v_call: TRBV4-1
clone_size: -
j_call: TRBJ2-3
d_call: -
cdr3_aa: CASSQEAGATDTQYF
cdr3_nt: TGCGCCAGCAGCCAAGAGGCGGGGGCCACAGATACGCAGTATTTT

v_call: TRBV6-1
clone_size: -
j_call: TRBJ1-2
d_call: -
cdr3_aa: CASIEGAKRGYTF
cdr3_nt: TGTGCCAGCATAGAAGGGGCAAAACGAGGCTACACCTTC

v_call: TRBV6-4
clone_size: -
j_call: TRBJ1-2
d_call: -
cdr3_aa: CASSDSGRGGYGYTF
cdr3_nt: TGTGCCAGCAGTGACTCTGGGAGGGGCGGCTATGGCTACACCTTC

v_call: TRBV7-2
clone_size: -
j_call: TRBJ1-6
d_call: -
cdr3_aa: CASSLGKGRSYNSPLHF
cdr3_nt: TGTGCCAGCAGCTTAGGGAAGGGGCGTTCCTATAATTCACCCCTCCACTTT

v_call: TRBV29-1
clone_size: -
j_call: TRBJ1-4
d_call: TRBD1
cdr3_aa: CSVEWTGGEKLFF
cdr3_nt: TGCAGCGTTGAATGGACAGGGGGTGAAAAACTGTTTTTT

v_call: TRBV7-8
clone_size: -
j_call: TRBJ1-1
d_call: -
cdr3_aa: CASSQGANTEAFF
cdr3_nt: TGTGCCAGCAGCCAAGGGGCTAACACTGAAGCTTTCTTT

v_call: TRBV25-1
clone_size: -
j_call: TRBJ1-3
d_call: -
cdr3_aa: CATLLTGFSGNTIYF
cdr3_nt: TGTGCCACCTTGTTAACAGGCTTCTCTGGAAACACCATATATTTT

v_call: TRBV6-5
clone_size: few
j_call: TRBJ1-5
d_call: -
cdr3_aa: CATQGSSNQPQHF
cdr3_nt: TGTGCCACCCAGGGTAGTAGCAATCAGCCCCAGCATTTT

v_call: TRBV18
clone_size: -
j_call: TRBJ1-6
d_call: -
cdr3_aa: CASSSGNRGSPLHF
cdr3_nt: TGTGCCAGCTCGTCAGGGAATAGGGGGTCACCCCTCCACTTT

v_call: TRBV14
clone_size: -
j_call: TRBJ1-2
d_call: -
cdr3_aa: CASSQDLGGYGYTF
cdr3_nt: TGTGCCAGCAGCCAAGATTTAGGGGGCTATGGCTACACCTTC

v_call: TRBV12-5
clone_size: -
j_call: TRBJ2-1
d_call: TRBD2
cdr3_aa: CASGLWKAGVGNEQFF
cdr3_nt: TGTGCTAGTGGTTTGTGGAAAGCGGGGGTGGGCAATGAGCAGTTCTTC

v_call: TRBV5-4
clone_size: -
j_call: TRBJ2-7
d_call: TRBD1
cdr3_aa: CASRRTGPFDYEQYF
cdr3_nt: TGTGCCAGCAGACGGACAGGCCCGTTTGACTACGAGCAGTACTTC

v_call: TRBV7-2
clone_size: -
j_call: TRBJ2-7
d_call: -
cdr3_aa: CASSRSGTEPYEQYF
cdr3_nt: TGTGCCAGCAGCCGCTCCGGGACTGAGCCCTACGAGCAGTACTTC

v_call: TRBV6-5
clone_size: -
j_call: TRBJ1-1
d_call: -
cdr3_aa: CASSPGVTEAFF
cdr3_nt: TGTGCCAGCAGCCCAGGGGTCACTGAAGCTTTCTTT